The present T cell receptor beta chain was sequenced within a study of blood T cell repertoires in COVID-19. The method was immunoSEQ multiplex PCR; TCRdb's version includes in-frame clones alone and lacks a portion of them. The data show more than 250,000 clones, with 90% seen just once and about 1.7% held by the top ten. The CDR3 consists of 12 residues. Germline CDR1 reads KGHSH; CDR2 reads LQKENI. Trimming took off 3 bases at V and 17 bases at J, with 16 bases between the two ends. Material: PBMCs or T cells enriched from blood (not recorded which). The chain uses TRBV18 and TRBJ1-4, with D perhaps TRBD1 (6 bases). The source of this sequence is a woman in her late teens or twenties with acute COVID-19. In nucleotides, the CDR3 is TGTGCCAGCTCACCTGGGGGCGGCCTACGTTTTTTT. This translates into CASSPGGGLRFF.